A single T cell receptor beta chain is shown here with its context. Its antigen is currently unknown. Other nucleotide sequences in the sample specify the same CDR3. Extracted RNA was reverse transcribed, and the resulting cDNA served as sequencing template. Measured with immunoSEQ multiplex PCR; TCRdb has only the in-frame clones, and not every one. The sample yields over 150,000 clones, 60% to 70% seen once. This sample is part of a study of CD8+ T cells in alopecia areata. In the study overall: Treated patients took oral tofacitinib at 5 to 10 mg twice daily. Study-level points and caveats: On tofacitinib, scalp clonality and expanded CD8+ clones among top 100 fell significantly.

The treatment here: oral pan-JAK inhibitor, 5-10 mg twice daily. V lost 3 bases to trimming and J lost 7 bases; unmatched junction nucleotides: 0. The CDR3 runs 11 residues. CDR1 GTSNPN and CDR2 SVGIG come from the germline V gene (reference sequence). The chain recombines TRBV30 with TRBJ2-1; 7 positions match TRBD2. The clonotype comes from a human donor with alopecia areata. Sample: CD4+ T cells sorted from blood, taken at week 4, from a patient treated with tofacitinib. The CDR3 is CAWRGGNEQFF. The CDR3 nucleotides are TGTGCCTGGAGGGGGGGGAATGAGCAGTTCTTC.